This T cell receptor (beta chain) was sequenced during a study of cytomegalovirus exposure and HLA in healthy donors. Across the whole study: Around 180 million T cells yielded over 90 million unique TCR beta sequences in earlier analysis.

With respect to this clone: Its antigen is currently unknown.

This CDR3 region has 15 residues. V dropped 3 bases and J dropped 4; count of bases not matched to a gene: 4. In germline, CDR1 is MNHEY, CDR2 SMNVEV (reference sequence). The study's findings and limits: Confirmation was obtained in vitro that a few CMV-associated chains are specific for CMV antigens.

The PCR ran on 60 Vbeta and 13 Jbeta primers. Data came from immunoSEQ multiplex PCR; TCRdb stores just in-frame clones and leaves some out. Here the sample spans almost 65,000 clones, 60% to 85% being singletons. This clonotype was obtained from a male donor in good health and CMV-seropositive. V usage is TRBV27 and J usage is TRBJ2-1; 9 positions match TRBD2. Sequences were obtained from PBMCs. The CDR3 here is CASSFGGGGYNEQFF. The CDR3 nucleotides read TGTGCCAGCAGTTTCGGCGGGGGGGGATACAATGAGCAGTTCTTC.